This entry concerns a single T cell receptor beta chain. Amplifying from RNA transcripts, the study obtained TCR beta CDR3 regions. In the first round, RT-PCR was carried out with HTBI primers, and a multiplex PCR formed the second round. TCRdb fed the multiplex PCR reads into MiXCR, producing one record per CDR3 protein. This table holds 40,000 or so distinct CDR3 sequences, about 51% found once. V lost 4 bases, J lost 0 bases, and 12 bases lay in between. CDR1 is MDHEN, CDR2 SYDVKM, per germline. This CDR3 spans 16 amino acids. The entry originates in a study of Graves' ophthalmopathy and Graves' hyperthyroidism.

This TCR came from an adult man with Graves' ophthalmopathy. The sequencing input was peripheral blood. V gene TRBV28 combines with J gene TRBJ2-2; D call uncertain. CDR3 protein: CASSSPRAANTGELFF. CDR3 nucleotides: TGTGCCAGCAGTTCTCCTCGGGCCGCGAACACCGGGGAGCTGTTTTTT.